This T cell receptor beta chain emerged from a study of T cell changes during pregnancy in multiple sclerosis. The CDR3 is made up of 15 amino acids. Germline V CDR1 and CDR2: MDHEN, SYDVKM. The ends were cut back, 7 bases at V and 3 bases at J, with 16 bases in the middle. Produced via immunoSEQ multiplex PCR; TCRdb's table is partial and in-frame only. Of roughly 40,000 clones listed, approximately 85% are singletons. Sequenced here: CD4+ T cells from peripheral blood mononuclear cells, sampled before pregnancy. The chain carries TRBV28 and TRBJ1-3; D not resolved. The TCR originated in a female donor with multiple sclerosis, enrolled in a pregnancy study. The CDR3 loop reads CASKAPGDGGNTIYF. CDR3 nucleotide sequence: TGTGCCAGCAAAGCACCCGGGGATGGTGGAAACACCATATATTTT.